The next 10 T cell receptor beta chains were all read from a single sample in a study of metastatic and nonmetastatic thyroid tumors. TCRdb used MiXCR to call clones anew from the PCR reads. In the table there are about 39,000 clones, approximately 19% of which are singletons. Ahead of thyroid surgery, no patient had received treatment of any kind. The specimen was blood. The receptors were gathered from a female donor with papillary thyroid cancer or a benign thyroid nodule (not recorded which). Some clones in this sample may be carry-over from other donors' samples.

The chain joins TRBV20-1 to TRBJ2-1; TRBD2 might be the D (5 bases). Germline assignment: CDR1 DFQATT and CDR2 SNEGSKA (reference sequence). CDR3 length equals 14 residues. Trimming removed 3 bases at V and 10 bases at J, with 19 bases between. The CDR3 region is CSARTDTERREQFF. The CDR3 bases are TGCAGTGCTAGGACCGACACGGAGCGGAGGGAGCAGTTCTTC.

Ten or more counts support this clone. The V gene is TRBV20-1, the J gene TRBJ2-3; D might be TRBD1 or TRBD2, each matching 6 bases. The V gene's germline CDR1 is DFQATT and CDR2 SNEGSKA (reference sequence). The CDR3 runs to 15 residues. DNA of the CDR3: TGCACCGTATATAGTAGGGGGGAAGGCATAGATACGCAGTATTTT. Amino acid sequence: CTVYSRGEGIDTQYF.

Worth noting for this clone: Since no conserved phenylalanine or tryptophan closes the CDR3, a read error is the likely cause. The rearrangement joins TRBV4-1 to TRBJ1-2; D is uncertain. The germline CDR1 and CDR2 sequences are MGHRA and YSYEKL. CDR3 length equals 12 residues. V gave up 1 base and J gave up 8 bases, with 8 bases separating them. The CDR3 region has the DNA TGCGCCAGCAGCCAAGGTACAGAAGGCTACACCCTC. Translating gives CASSQGTEGYTL.

In its sample, this clone was seen many times. This chain links TRBV3-1 with TRBJ2-1; D possibly corresponds to TRBD2 (7 bases). In germline, CDR1 is LGHDT, CDR2 YNNKEL (reference sequence). This CDR3 comprises 17 residues. The germline V and J ends were trimmed by 1 base and 8 bases, with 21 bases remaining between them. CDR3 amino acids: CASSQGRWGGLEDEQFF. The CDR3 DNA reads TGTGCCAGCAGCCAAGGGAGGTGGGGGGGCCTGGAGGATGAGCAGTTCTTC.

This clone was seen many times. The chain employs TRBV27 and TRBJ1-4, with TRBD1 matching over 9 bases. CDR3 size: 19 residues. The V gene's germline CDR1 is MNHEY and CDR2 SMNVEV (reference sequence). V lost 6 bases, J lost 8 bases, and 22 bases stayed unmatched. CDR3 sequence: CASRGWGGQGQGAGEKLFF. CDR3 DNA: TGTGCCAGCAGGGGGTGGGGTGGCCAGGGACAGGGCGCAGGGGAAAAACTGTTTTTT.

This clone was recorded many times. The V call is TRBV5-4, the J call TRBJ2-7, with TRBD1 matching over 7 bases. The CDR3 spans 16 residues. V trimming: 6 bases; J trimming: 5 bases; junction bases outside the gene matches: 17. CDR1 is SGHNT, CDR2 YYREEE, per germline (reference sequence). CDR3 amino acids: CASTSWGNTDRDEQYF. The CDR3 region has the DNA TGTGCCAGCACCTCATGGGGAAACACTGACAGGGACGAGCAGTACTTC.

This clone was seen a few times. The V gene is TRBV6-1, the J gene TRBJ1-1; no clear D. The V and J ends lost 0 bases and 4 bases respectively, with 6 bases between them. This CDR3 comprises 13 residues. Germline V gene lookup returns CDR1 MNHNS and CDR2 SASEGT. CDR3: CASSEAQGTEAFF. CDR3 sequence (DNA): TGTGCCAGCAGTGAAGCGCAAGGCACTGAAGCTTTCTTT.

Concerning this clone: A single base separates this from a much larger clone, so it may be a read error. The chain employs TRBV5-1 and TRBJ2-5; D is perhaps TRBD1 (5 bases). Germline CDR1 is SGHRS and CDR2 is YFSETQ. The CDR3 is 13 amino acids. The CDR3 loop reads CASSLDRLETEYF. The CDR3 DNA reads as TGCGCCAGCAGCTTGGACAGGCTAGAGACCGAGTACTTC.

In its sample, this clone was seen a few times. The J gene is TRBJ1-4, the V gene TRBV6-1; tentatively, D is TRBD1 (5 bases). Germline loops: CDR1 MNHNS, CDR2 SASEGT. The CDR3 is 12 residues long. Trimming took off 0 bases at V and 11 bases at J, with 7 bases between the two ends. The CDR3 spells CASSEAGVKLFF. The CDR3 DNA is TGTGCCAGCAGTGAAGCAGGGGTGAAACTGTTTTTT.

This clone has ten or more counts. This CDR3 reads CAWSVKAHQETQYF. CDR3 sequence (DNA): TGTGCCTGGAGTGTGAAAGCGCATCAAGAGACCCAGTACTTC. The chain couples TRBV30 to TRBJ2-5; the D is unclear. Between the trimmed V and J ends, which lost 0 bases and 2 bases, there was a span of 10 bases. Germline V gives CDR1 GTSNPN, CDR2 SVGIG (reference sequence). This CDR3 has 14 residues.